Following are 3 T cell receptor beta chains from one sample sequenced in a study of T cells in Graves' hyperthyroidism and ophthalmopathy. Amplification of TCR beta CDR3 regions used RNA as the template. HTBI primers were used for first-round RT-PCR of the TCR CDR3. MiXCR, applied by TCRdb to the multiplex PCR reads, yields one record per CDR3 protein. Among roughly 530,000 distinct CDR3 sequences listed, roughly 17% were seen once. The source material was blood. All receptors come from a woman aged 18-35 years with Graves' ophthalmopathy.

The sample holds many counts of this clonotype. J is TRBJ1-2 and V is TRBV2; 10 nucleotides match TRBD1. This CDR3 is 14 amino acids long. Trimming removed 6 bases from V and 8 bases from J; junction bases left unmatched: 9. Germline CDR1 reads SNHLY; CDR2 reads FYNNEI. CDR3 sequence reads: CASRPPGQGFGYTF. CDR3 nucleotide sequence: TGTGCCAGCAGGCCGCCGGGACAGGGGTTCGGCTACACCTTC.

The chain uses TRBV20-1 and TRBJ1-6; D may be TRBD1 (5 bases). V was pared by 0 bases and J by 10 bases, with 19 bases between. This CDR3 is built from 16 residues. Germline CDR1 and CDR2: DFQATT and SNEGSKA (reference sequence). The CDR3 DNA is TGCAGTGCTAGAGATCGGGAGACAGTCGCCACCTCACCCCTCCACTTT. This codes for CSARDRETVATSPLHF.

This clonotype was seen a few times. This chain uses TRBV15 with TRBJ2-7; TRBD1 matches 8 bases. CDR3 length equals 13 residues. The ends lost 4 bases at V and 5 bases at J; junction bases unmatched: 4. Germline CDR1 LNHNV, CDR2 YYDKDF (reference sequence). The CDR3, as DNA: TGTGCCACCAGCAAGCAGGGGGCGGACGAGCAGTACTTC. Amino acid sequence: CATSKQGADEQYF.